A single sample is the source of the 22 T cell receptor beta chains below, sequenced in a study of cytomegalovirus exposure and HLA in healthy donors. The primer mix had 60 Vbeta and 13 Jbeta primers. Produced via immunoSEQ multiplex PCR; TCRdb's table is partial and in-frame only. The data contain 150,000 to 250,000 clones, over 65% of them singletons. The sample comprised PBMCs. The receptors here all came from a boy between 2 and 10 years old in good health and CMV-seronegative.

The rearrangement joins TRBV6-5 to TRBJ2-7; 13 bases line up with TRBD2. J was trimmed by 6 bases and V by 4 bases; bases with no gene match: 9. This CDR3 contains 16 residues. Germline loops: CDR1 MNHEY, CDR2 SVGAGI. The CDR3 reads CASSSAARLAGGEQYF. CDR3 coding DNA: TGTGCCAGCAGTTCCGCCGCACGACTAGCGGGGGGCGAGCAGTACTTC.

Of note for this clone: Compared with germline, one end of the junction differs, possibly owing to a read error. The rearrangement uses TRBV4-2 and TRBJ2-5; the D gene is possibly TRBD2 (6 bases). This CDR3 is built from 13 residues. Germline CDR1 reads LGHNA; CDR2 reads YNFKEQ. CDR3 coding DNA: TGTGCCAGCAGCCAAGAGGGGGGACCTCCAAGCCACTTC. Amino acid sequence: CASSQEGGPPSHF.

CDR3 region: CASSLGTGVRPQHF. CDR3 sequence (DNA): TGTGCCAGCAGCCTTGGGACAGGGGTCCGACCCCAGCATTTT. The V and J genes are TRBV6-1 and TRBJ1-5, with 10 bases that match TRBD1. Trimming removed 6 bases from V and 10 bases from J; junction bases left unmatched: 9. The CDR3 has 14 residues. Germline CDR1 MNHNS, CDR2 SASEGT.

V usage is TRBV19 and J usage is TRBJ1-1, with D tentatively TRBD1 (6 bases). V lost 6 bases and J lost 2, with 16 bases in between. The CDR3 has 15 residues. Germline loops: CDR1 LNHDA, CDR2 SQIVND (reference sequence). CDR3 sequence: CASSYGGAANTEAFF. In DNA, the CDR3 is TGTGCCAGTAGCTATGGGGGGGCAGCCAACACTGAAGCTTTCTTT.

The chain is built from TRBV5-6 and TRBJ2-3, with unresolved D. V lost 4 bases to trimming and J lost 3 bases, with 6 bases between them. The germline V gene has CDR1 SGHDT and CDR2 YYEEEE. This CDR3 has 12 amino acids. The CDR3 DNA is TGTGCCAGCAGCGTCTTTACAGATACGCAGTATTTT. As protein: CASSVFTDTQYF.

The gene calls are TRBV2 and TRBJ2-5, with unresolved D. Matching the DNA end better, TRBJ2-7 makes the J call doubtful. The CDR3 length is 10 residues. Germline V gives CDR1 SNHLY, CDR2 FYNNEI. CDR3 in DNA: TGTGCCAGCAGTGTGCTCGAGCAGTACTTC. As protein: CASSVLEQYF.

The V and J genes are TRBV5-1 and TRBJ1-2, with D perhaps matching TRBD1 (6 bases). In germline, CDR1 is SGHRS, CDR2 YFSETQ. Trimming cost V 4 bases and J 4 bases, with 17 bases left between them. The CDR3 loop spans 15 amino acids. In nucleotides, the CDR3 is TGCGCCAGCAGCCAAACAGGGCAGCTAGGCTATGGCTACACCTTC. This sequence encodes CASSQTGQLGYGYTF.

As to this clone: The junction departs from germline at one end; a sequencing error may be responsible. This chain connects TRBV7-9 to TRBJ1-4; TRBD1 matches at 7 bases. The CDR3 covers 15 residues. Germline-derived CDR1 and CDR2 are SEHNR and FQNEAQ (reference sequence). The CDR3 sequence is CSSSPSDRVGEKLFF. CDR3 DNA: TGTTCCAGCAGCCCCTCCGACAGGGTAGGAGAAAAACTGTTTTTT.

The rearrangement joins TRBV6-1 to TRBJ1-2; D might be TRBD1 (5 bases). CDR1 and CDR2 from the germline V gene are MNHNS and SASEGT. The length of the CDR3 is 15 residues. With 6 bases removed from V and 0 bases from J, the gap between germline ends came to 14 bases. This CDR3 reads CASRGAGFPNYGYTF. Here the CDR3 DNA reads TGTGCCAGCAGAGGGGCCGGGTTCCCTAACTATGGCTACACCTTC.

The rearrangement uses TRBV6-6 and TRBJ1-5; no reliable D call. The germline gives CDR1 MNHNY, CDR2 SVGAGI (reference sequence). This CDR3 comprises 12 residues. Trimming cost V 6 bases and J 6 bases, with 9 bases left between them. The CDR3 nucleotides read TGTGCCAGCAGCCCGAACAGTCAGCCCCAGCATTTT. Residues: CASSPNSQPQHF.

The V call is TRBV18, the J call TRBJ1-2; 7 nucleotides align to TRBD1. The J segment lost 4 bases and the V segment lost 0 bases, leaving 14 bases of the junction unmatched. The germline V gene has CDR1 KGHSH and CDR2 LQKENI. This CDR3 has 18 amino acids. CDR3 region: CASSPPSNHRGKLYGYTF. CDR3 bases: TGTGCCAGCTCACCACCTTCAAACCACAGGGGAAAACTCTATGGCTACACCTTC. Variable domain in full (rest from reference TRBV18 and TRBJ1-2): NAGVMQNPRHLVRRRGQEARLRCSPMKGHSHVYWYRQLPEEGLKFMVYLQKENIIDESGMPKERFSAEFPKEGPSILRIQQVVRGDSAAYFCASSPPSNHRGKLYGYTFGSGTRLTVV.

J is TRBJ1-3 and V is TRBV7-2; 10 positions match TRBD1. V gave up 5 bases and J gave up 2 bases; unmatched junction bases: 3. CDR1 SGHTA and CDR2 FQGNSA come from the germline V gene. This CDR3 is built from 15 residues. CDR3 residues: CASSRQGAAGNTIYF. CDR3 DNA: TGTGCCAGCAGCAGACAGGGGGCGGCTGGAAACACCATATATTTT.

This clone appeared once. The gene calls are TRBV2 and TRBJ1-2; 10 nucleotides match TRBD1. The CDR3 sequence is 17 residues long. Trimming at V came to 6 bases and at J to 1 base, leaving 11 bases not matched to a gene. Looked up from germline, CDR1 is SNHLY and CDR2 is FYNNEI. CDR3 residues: CASRRTPRTGGNYGYTF. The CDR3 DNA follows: TGTGCCAGCAGGCGCACTCCTCGGACAGGGGGTAACTATGGCTACACCTTC.

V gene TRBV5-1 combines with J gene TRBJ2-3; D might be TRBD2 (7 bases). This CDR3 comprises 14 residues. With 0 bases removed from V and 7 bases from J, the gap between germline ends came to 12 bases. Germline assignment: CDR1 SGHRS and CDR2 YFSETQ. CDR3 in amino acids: CASSLGRGANTQYF. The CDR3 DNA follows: TGCGCCAGCAGCTTGGGTCGGGGGGCGAATACGCAGTATTTT.

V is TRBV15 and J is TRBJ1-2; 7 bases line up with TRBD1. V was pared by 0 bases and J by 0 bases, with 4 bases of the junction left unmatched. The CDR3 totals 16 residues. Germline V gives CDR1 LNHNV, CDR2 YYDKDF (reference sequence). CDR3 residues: CATSREEGAANYGYTF. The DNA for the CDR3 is TGTGCCACCAGCAGAGAAGAGGGGGCCGCTAACTATGGCTACACCTTC.

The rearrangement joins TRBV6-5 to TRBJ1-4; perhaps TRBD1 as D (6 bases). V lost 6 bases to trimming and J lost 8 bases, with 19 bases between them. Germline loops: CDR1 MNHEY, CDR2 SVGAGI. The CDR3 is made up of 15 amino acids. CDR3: CASSLQGRGGEKLFF. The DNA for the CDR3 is TGTGCCAGCAGCCTTCAGGGGCGCGGGGGAGAAAAACTGTTTTTT.

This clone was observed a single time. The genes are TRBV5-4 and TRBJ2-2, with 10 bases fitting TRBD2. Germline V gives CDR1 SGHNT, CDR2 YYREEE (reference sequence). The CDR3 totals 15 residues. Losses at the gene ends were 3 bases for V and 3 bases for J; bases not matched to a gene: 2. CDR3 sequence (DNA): TGTGCCAGCAGCTGGAGCGGGGGGGACACCGGGGAGCTGTTTTTT. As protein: CASSWSGGDTGELFF. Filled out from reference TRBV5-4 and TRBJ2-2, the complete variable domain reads ETGVTQSPTHLIKTRGQQVTLRCSSQSGHNTVSWYQQALGQGPQFIFQYYREEENGRGNFPPRFSGLQFPNYSSELNVNALELDDSALYLCASSWSGGDTGELFFGEGSRLTVL.

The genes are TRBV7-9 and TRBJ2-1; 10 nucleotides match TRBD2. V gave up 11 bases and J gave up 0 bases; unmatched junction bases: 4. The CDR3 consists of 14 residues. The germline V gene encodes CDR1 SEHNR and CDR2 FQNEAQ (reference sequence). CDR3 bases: TGTGCCGGGACTAGCGTGAGCTCCTACAATGAGCAGTTCTTC. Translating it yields CAGTSVSSYNEQFF. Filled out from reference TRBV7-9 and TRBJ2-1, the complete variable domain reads DTGVSQNPRHKITKRGQNVTFRCDPISEHNRLYWYRQTLGQGPEFLTYFQNEAQLEKSRLLSDRFSAERPKGSFSTLEIQRTEQGDSAMYLCAGTSVSSYNEQFFGPGTRLTVL.

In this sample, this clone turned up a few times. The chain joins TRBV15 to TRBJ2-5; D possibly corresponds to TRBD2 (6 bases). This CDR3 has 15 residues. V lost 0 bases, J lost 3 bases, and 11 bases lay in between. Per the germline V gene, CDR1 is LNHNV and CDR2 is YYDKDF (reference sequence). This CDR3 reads CATSRDRGTEETQYF. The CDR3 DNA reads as TGTGCCACCAGCAGAGATCGTGGGACTGAAGAGACCCAGTACTTC.

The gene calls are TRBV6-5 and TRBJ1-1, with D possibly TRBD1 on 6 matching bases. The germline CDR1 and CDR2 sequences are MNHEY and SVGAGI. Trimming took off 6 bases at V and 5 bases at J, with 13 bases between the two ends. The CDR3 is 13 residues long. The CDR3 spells CASSQGRGTEAFF. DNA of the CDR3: TGTGCCAGCAGCCAGGGAAGGGGGACTGAAGCTTTCTTT.

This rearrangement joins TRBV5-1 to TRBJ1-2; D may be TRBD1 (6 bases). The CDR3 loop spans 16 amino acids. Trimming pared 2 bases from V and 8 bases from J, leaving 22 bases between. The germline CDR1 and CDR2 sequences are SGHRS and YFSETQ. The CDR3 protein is CASSFRPGTPQQGYTF. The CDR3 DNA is TGCGCCAGCAGCTTCCGTCCCGGGACACCACAGCAGGGCTACACCTTC.

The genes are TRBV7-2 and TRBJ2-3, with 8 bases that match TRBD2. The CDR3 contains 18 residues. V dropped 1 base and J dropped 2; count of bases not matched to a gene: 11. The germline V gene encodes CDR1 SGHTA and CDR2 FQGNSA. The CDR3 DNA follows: TGTGCCAGCAGCTTAGTATATTGGCGGGGGGTCGACACAGATACGCAGTATTTT. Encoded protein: CASSLVYWRGVDTDTQYF.